These 18 T cell receptor beta chains came from one sample sequenced in a study of cytomegalovirus exposure and HLA in healthy donors. PCR was performed using 60 Vbeta and 13 Jbeta primers. Libraries were prepared by immunoSEQ multiplex PCR; TCRdb keeps only in-frame clonotypes and omits some of them. The sample carries about 160,000 clones, more than 80% recorded once. The sequenced sample consisted of PBMCs. The receptor set was obtained from a woman younger than 30 in good health and CMV-seronegative.

The chain joins TRBV5-8 to TRBJ2-7; TRBD1 might be the D (5 bases). The CDR3 totals 12 residues. V was shortened by 1 base and J by 6 bases, with 8 bases between the two germline ends. The germline V gene encodes CDR1 SGHTS and CDR2 YDEGEE. CDR3 region: CASSLTRVEQYF. CDR3 coding DNA: TGTGCCAGCAGCTTGACCAGGGTCGAGCAGTACTTC.

V gene TRBV5-4 combines with J gene TRBJ2-5, with TRBD1 identical over 7 bases. The CDR3 loop spans 14 amino acids. Germline lookup yields CDR1 SGHNT and CDR2 YYREEE (reference sequence). The V segment lost 4 bases and the J segment 0 bases; nucleotides outside the gene matches: 3. In DNA form, the CDR3 reads TGTGCCAGCAGCCACAGGGGAGACCAAGAGACCCAGTACTTC. Translation gives CASSHRGDQETQYF.

This clone has a count of ten or more. The V gene is TRBV5-8, the J gene TRBJ2-7; 7 nucleotides match TRBD1. Germline trimming cut 5 bases from V and 4 bases from J; bases unmatched to any gene: 6. Germline V gene sequence: CDR1 SGHTS, CDR2 YDEGEE. CDR3 length: 13 amino acids. The CDR3 DNA reads TGTGCCAGCAGGGGGACAGACAAGTACGAGCAGTACTTC. Residues: CASRGTDKYEQYF.

The V call is TRBV19, the J call TRBJ2-1; 11 bases are shared with TRBD2. The CDR3 runs 15 residues. Germline trimming cut 5 bases from V and 2 bases from J; bases unmatched to any gene: 2. Germline-derived CDR1 and CDR2 are LNHDA and SQIVND (reference sequence). The CDR3, as DNA: TGTGCCAGTAGTGTAGCGGGAGGGCCCTACAATGAGCAGTTCTTC. Translating it yields CASSVAGGPYNEQFF.

The rearrangement links TRBV7-9 to TRBJ2-7; 9 nucleotides agree with TRBD2. The CDR3 extends over 14 amino acids. Germline V gives CDR1 SEHNR, CDR2 FQNEAQ (reference sequence). V gave up 3 bases and J gave up 0 bases; unmatched junction bases: 0. DNA of the CDR3: TGTGCCAGCAGCTTTAGCGGGAGCTCCTACGAGCAGTACTTC. It is translated as CASSFSGSSYEQYF.

This clone was counted between two and nine times. No conserved phenylalanine or tryptophan ends this CDR3, so it is likely a read error. The V call is TRBV11-2, the J call TRBJ1-1, with D possibly TRBD1 on 5 matching bases. Per the germline V gene, CDR1 is SGHAT and CDR2 is FQNNGV. V lost 4 bases to trimming and J lost 7 bases, with 16 bases between them. The CDR3 has 14 amino acids. In DNA, the CDR3 is TGTGCCAGCAGCTCGACTTGGGGGGGTAGTGAAGCTTTCTCT. Encoded protein: CASSSTWGGSEAFS.

The chain is built from TRBV19 and TRBJ1-2; unclear D gene. With 1 base removed from V and 2 bases from J, the gap between germline ends came to 8 bases. Germline lookup yields CDR1 LNHDA and CDR2 SQIVND (reference sequence). The CDR3 spans 14 residues. CDR3 region: CASSIGAGNYGYTF. CDR3 nucleotide sequence: TGTGCCAGTAGTATAGGAGCGGGGAACTATGGCTACACCTTC.

This clone was detected only once. The sample has other DNA sequences that encode this CDR3 too. V gene TRBV14 combines with J gene TRBJ1-1; D is possibly TRBD1 (6 bases). The CDR3 runs to 13 residues. Trimming pared 4 bases from V and 1 base from J, leaving 7 bases between. Per the germline V gene, CDR1 is SGHDN and CDR2 is FVKESK. The CDR3 coding sequence is TGTGCCAGCAGCCTACAGGGGAACACTGAAGCTTTCTTT. Amino acid sequence: CASSLQGNTEAFF.

The V gene is TRBV6-1, the J gene TRBJ2-7, with 7 bases matching TRBD1. Germline V gene lookup returns CDR1 MNHNS and CDR2 SASEGT. The CDR3 is 13 residues long. The ends lost 2 bases at V and 7 bases at J; junction bases unmatched: 5. CDR3 loop: CASSEQGVGEQYF. The DNA for the CDR3 is TGTGCCAGCAGTGAACAGGGGGTAGGGGAGCAGTACTTC.

The chain recombines TRBV2 with TRBJ2-2, with D perhaps TRBD2 (6 bases). Germline CDR1 reads SNHLY; CDR2 reads FYNNEI. The CDR3 consists of 14 residues. V was shortened by 2 bases and J by 7 bases, with 11 bases between the two germline ends. The CDR3 DNA reads TGTGCCAGCAGTGAAACGGGAGATAACGGGGAGCTGTTTTTT. Translation: CASSETGDNGELFF.

The chain uses TRBV6-4 and TRBJ2-2; a weak D match, TRBD2 (5 bases). Germline assignment: CDR1 MRHNA and CDR2 SNTAGT. This CDR3 is built from 14 residues. V dropped 3 bases and J dropped 3 bases, with 8 bases sitting between them. The CDR3 coding sequence is TGTGCCAGCAGTGATGGGCGGGACACCGGGGAGCTGTTTTTT. It is translated as CASSDGRDTGELFF.

The chain uses TRBV5-1 and TRBJ2-7; 7 bases map to TRBD2. Germline V CDR1 and CDR2: SGHRS, YFSETQ. This CDR3 has 16 amino acids. After removal of 4 bases from V and 2 bases from J, the junction contained 12 bases not matched to a gene. The CDR3 coding sequence is TGCGCCAGCAGCGCCCTGGGGGGGGGTAACACCTACGAGCAGTACTTC. Amino acid sequence: CASSALGGGNTYEQYF.

The chain combines TRBV6-1 with TRBJ1-3; 7 nucleotides align to TRBD1. The length of the CDR3 is 15 residues. J lost 0 bases, V lost 10 bases, and 9 bases had no gene match. Germline V gives CDR1 MNHNS, CDR2 SASEGT. CDR3 sequence (DNA): TGTGCCACCAGGACAGGAGATTACTCTGGAAACACCATATATTTT. This encodes CATRTGDYSGNTIYF.

In this sample, this clone turned up a few times. V gene TRBV28 combines with J gene TRBJ2-7, with TRBD2 as a possible D gene (5 bases). Looked up from germline, CDR1 is MDHEN and CDR2 is SYDVKM. This CDR3 has 17 residues. V was trimmed by 8 bases and J by 4 bases, leaving 27 bases between them. DNA of the CDR3: TGTGCCAGCGTTCGGCGGGCCCTTGGCCGGGATCGGTACGAGCAGTACTTC. Protein: CASVRRALGRDRYEQYF. The whole variable domain, filled in from reference TRBV28 and TRBJ2-7, reads DVKVTQSSRYLVKRTGEKVFLECVQDMDHENMFWYRQDPGLGLRLIYFSYDVKMKEKGDIPEGYSVSREKKERFSLILESASTNQTSMYLCASVRRALGRDRYEQYFGPGTRLTVT.

This clone has just one count. The chain is built from TRBV10-2 and TRBJ1-5; D perhaps matches TRBD1 (5 bases). Germline V lookup: CDR1 WSHSY, CDR2 SAAADI. This CDR3 has 15 amino acids. The germline V and J ends were trimmed by 3 bases and 0 bases, with 9 bases remaining between them. The CDR3 nucleotides are TGCGCCAGCAGTGACGGGGGGGATAGCAATCAGCCCCAGCATTTT. This codes for CASSDGGDSNQPQHF.

The chain couples TRBV4-1 to TRBJ1-4, with 9 bases matching TRBD1. The CDR3 consists of 16 residues. Unmatched junction bases numbered 15, after V lost 9 bases and J lost 7 bases. Germline V gene sequence: CDR1 MGHRA, CDR2 YSYEKL. CDR3 DNA: TGCGCCAGTACATCCAATACCGGGACAGGGCCTGAAAAACTGTTTTTT. Its translation: CASTSNTGTGPEKLFF.

J is TRBJ2-1 and V is TRBV11-2, with a tentative D call TRBD1 (6 bases). The CDR3 contains 18 residues. V was trimmed by 5 bases and J by 1 base, leaving 21 bases between them. Germline V gene sequence: CDR1 SGHAT, CDR2 FQNNGV. DNA of the CDR3: TGTGCCAGCAGCCCTAGAGAGGACAGCTGGTTGTCCTACAATGAGCAGTTCTTC. Amino acid sequence: CASSPREDSWLSYNEQFF.

The chain uses TRBV2 and TRBJ1-6; D is perhaps TRBD1 (6 bases). V was cut by 2 bases and J by 1 base, with 9 bases left in between. Germline values: CDR1 SNHLY, CDR2 FYNNEI. The CDR3 length is 16 residues. DNA for the CDR3: TGTGCCAGCAGTGAAAGCAGGGGTTCCTATAATTCACCCCTCCACTTT. Translated: CASSESRGSYNSPLHF.